Shown below are 10 T cell receptor beta chains from a single sample sequenced in a study of T cells in Graves' hyperthyroidism and ophthalmopathy. What was amplified from RNA transcripts were TCR beta CDR3 regions. The HTBI set primed first-round TCR CDR3 RT-PCR. TCRdb independently ran MiXCR on the multiplex PCR reads; one entry per CDR3 protein. This sample has 500,000 to 650,000 distinct CDR3 sequences, with around 15% found just once. Sequencing was carried out using blood. These receptors all stem from a woman between 40 and 50 years old with Graves' hyperthyroidism.

In its sample, this clonotype was seen many times. The genes are TRBV20-1 and TRBJ1-1, with 10 bases lining up with TRBD1. The CDR3 runs to 13 residues. Losses at the gene ends were 2 bases for V and 8 bases for J; bases not matched to a gene: 5. Germline V CDR1 and CDR2: DFQATT, SNEGSKA (reference sequence). The CDR3 loop is CSARRTGGAEAFF. CDR3 DNA sequence: TGCAGTGCTAGAAGGACAGGGGGGGCCGAAGCTTTCTTT.

The chain recombines TRBV11-3 with TRBJ2-7, with TRBD2 as a possible D gene (6 bases). Germline values: CDR1 SGHNT, CDR2 YENEEA. The ends were cut back, 1 base at V and 2 bases at J, with 12 bases in the middle. The CDR3 is 15 residues long. Here the CDR3 DNA reads TGTGCCAGCAGCTTAGTGGCTAGCGCCACCTACGAGCAGTACTTC. The encoded protein is CASSLVASATYEQYF.

This clonotype was seen at least ten times. V gene TRBV12-3 or TRBV12-4 combines with J gene TRBJ2-2; TRBD2 aligns across 8 bases. The CDR3 covers 19 residues. Trimming took 6 bases from V and 0 from J; bases not matched to a gene: 15. The CDR3 nucleotides read TGTGCCAGCAGGCCCGGAGACAGCGGGAGTCGTCCGAACACCGGGGAGCTGTTTTTT. Translating gives CASRPGDSGSRPNTGELFF.

The chain employs TRBV5-8 and TRBJ1-2; D perhaps matches TRBD1 (6 bases). In germline, CDR1 is SGHTS, CDR2 YDEGEE. Trimming cost V 2 bases and J 3 bases, with 14 bases left between them. CDR3 length equals 15 residues. CDR3 sequence: CASSFGGPGDYGYTF. The CDR3 DNA reads as TGTGCCAGCAGCTTCGGGGGGCCGGGGGACTATGGCTACACCTTC.

This clonotype was seen repeatedly, ten times or more. This rearrangement joins TRBV28 to TRBJ2-7; the match to TRBD1 covers 8 bases. The CDR3 contains 15 residues. The germline V gene has CDR1 MDHEN and CDR2 SYDVKM. Trimming removed 5 bases from V and 4 bases from J; junction bases left unmatched: 10. CDR3 sequence (DNA): TGTGCCAGCAGTCCGGGCCCAGGGGGCGCGTACGAGCAGTACTTC. This gives the protein CASSPGPGGAYEQYF.

This clonotype was seen many times. The chain recombines TRBV30 with TRBJ1-1; D perhaps matches TRBD1 (6 bases). CDR1 is GTSNPN and CDR2 is SVGIG in the germline V gene (reference sequence). V gave up 0 bases and J gave up 2 bases, with 16 bases separating them. This CDR3 comprises 16 residues. The CDR3 loop is CAWSVPGTKLNTEAFF. CDR3 DNA: TGTGCCTGGAGTGTACCCGGGACAAAACTCAACACTGAAGCTTTCTTT.

V usage is TRBV4-1 and J usage is TRBJ2-3; 8 nucleotides line up with TRBD2. The germline CDR1 and CDR2 sequences are MGHRA and YSYEKL. The CDR3 spans 16 residues. J gave up 4 bases and V 1 base, and 7 bases lay outside the gene matches. The CDR3 region is CASSQASRREADTQYF. The CDR3 DNA is TGCGCCAGCAGCCAAGCATCACGGCGGGAGGCAGATACGCAGTATTTT.

This clonotype was found many times. The CDR3 sequence is CASSLNRGEQPQHF. CDR3 sequence (DNA): TGCGCCAGCAGCTTAAACAGGGGGGAACAGCCCCAGCATTTT. The rearrangement joins TRBV5-1 to TRBJ1-5; 8 bases line up with TRBD1. Germline loops: CDR1 SGHRS, CDR2 YFSETQ. CDR3 length: 14 residues. J gave up 7 bases and V 2 bases, and 5 bases lay outside the gene matches.

This clonotype occurred many times. The chain combines TRBV28 with TRBJ2-7; 7 nucleotides align to TRBD2. V lost 2 bases to trimming and J lost 2 bases; unmatched junction nucleotides: 6. Germline values: CDR1 MDHEN, CDR2 SYDVKM. This CDR3 has 15 residues. The CDR3, as DNA: TGTGCCAGCAGTTTAATCGCGGGAGTTACCTACGAGCAGTACTTC. It is translated as CASSLIAGVTYEQYF.

This clonotype was picked up many times. The rearrangement links TRBV12-3 or TRBV12-4 to TRBJ1-1; D unclear. The CDR3 is 12 amino acids. Trimming pared 3 bases from V and 4 bases from J, leaving 6 bases between. CDR3 residues: CASSFFGTEAFF. For the CDR3, the DNA is TGTGCCAGCAGTTTCTTTGGCACTGAAGCTTTCTTT.